This T cell receptor beta chain was observed in a study of T cells in Graves' hyperthyroidism and ophthalmopathy. About the study: Upon initial diagnosis and before any treatment, peripheral blood was collected.

The ends lost 5 bases at V and 0 bases at J; junction bases unmatched: 6. The CDR3 has 15 residues. The germline gives CDR1 SGHNT, CDR2 YENEEA. Orbital computed tomography and thyroid ultrasound, together with serum TRAb and thyroxine and clinical symptoms, were used for diagnoses. The source material, RNA transcripts, was used to amplify TCR beta CDR3 regions. First-round RT-PCR of the TCR CDR3 relied on the HTBI primer set. TCRdb re-called the multiplex PCR reads through MiXCR, storing one row per CDR3 protein. The sample yields 35,000 to 45,000 distinct CDR3 sequences, 40% to 65% seen once. This clonotype was picked up many times. Its specificity is not known. Study-level findings and limits: Blood shared most expanded thyroid clonotypes above 0.001.

This sequence joins TRBV11-3 and TRBJ2-5; 7 nucleotides agree with TRBD1. This receptor was identified in a man between 40 and 49 years old with Graves' ophthalmopathy. Material: blood. DNA of the CDR3: TGTGCCAGCAGCCCCGGGACAGACAACCAAGAGACCCAGTACTTC. Translating it yields CASSPGTDNQETQYF.